Shown below are 30 T cell receptor beta chains from a single sample sequenced in a study of blood T cell repertoires in COVID-19. Using immunoSEQ multiplex PCR, the repertoire was profiled, and TCRdb retains in-frame clones only, with some absent. The sample has some 260,000 clones; roughly 88% are singletons. The sequencing input was peripheral blood. These receptors were collected from a woman aged 30 to 39 with COVID-19, enrolled during active disease.

The V and J genes are TRBV21-1 and TRBJ2-7; the table assigns TRBD2, which was not confirmed against the DNA. TRBV21-1 is an annotated pseudogene. The CDR3 extends over 17 amino acids. CDR3 nucleotides: TGTGCCAGCAGCAAAAGCGGGACTAGCGGAATTCCCAGCGAGCAGTACGTC. Translating gives CASSKSGTSGIPSEQYV.

V gene TRBV5-8 combines with J gene TRBJ2-7; 10 bases fit TRBD1. CDR3 length: 13 amino acids. V was clipped by 7 bases and J by 7 bases; unmatched bases: 8. CDR1 is SGHTS, CDR2 YDEGEE, per germline. Here the CDR3 reads CASRGQGLLEQYV. CDR3 bases: TGTGCCAGCCGGGGACAGGGGTTGTTGGAGCAGTACGTC.

This chain uses TRBV19 with TRBJ1-3, with 8 bases that match TRBD1. The CDR3 length is 14 residues. The V segment lost 5 bases and the J segment 7 bases; nucleotides outside the gene matches: 7. The germline V gene has CDR1 LNHDA and CDR2 SQIVND (reference sequence). CDR3 nucleotide sequence: TGTGCCAGTAGTCCCCCAGGGGGCTTTAACACCATATATTTT. Residues: CASSPPGGFNTIYF. Complete variable domain (other parts from reference TRBV19 and TRBJ1-3): DGGITQSPKYLFRKEGQNVTLSCEQNLNHDAMYWYRQDPGQGLRLIYYSQIVNDFQKGDIAEGYSVSREKKESFPLTVTSAQKNPTAFYLCASSPPGGFNTIYFGEGSWLTVV.

The chain uses TRBV5-1 and TRBJ1-1; 7 bases are a match to TRBD1. Trimming at V came to 2 bases and at J to 1 base, leaving 2 bases not matched to a gene. The CDR3 is 14 amino acids. Germline V CDR1 and CDR2: SGHRS, YFSETQ. For the CDR3, the DNA is TGCGCCAGCAGCTTCACAGGGGCGAACACTGAAGCTTTCTTT. Its protein is CASSFTGANTEAFF.

V usage is TRBV3-1 (or the pseudogene TRBV3-2) and J usage is TRBJ1-3; D is unclear. The CDR3 is 14 amino acids. The V gene lost 7 bases and the J gene lost 4 bases, with 14 bases spanning the gap. CDR1 and CDR2 from the germline V gene are LGHDT and YNNKEL (reference sequence). CDR3: CASTQSGPGNTIYF. Here the CDR3 DNA reads TGTGCCAGCACCCAGTCGGGTCCGGGAAACACCATATATTTT.

This sequence joins TRBV19 and TRBJ1-3; 7 nucleotides agree with TRBD1. The germline gives CDR1 LNHDA, CDR2 SQIVND (reference sequence). V lost 4 bases, J lost 0 bases, and 9 bases stayed unmatched. The CDR3 sequence is 17 residues long. The CDR3 here is CASSTGTAILSGNTIYF. The CDR3 DNA sequence: TGTGCCAGTAGTACCGGGACAGCGATCCTCTCTGGAAACACCATATATTTT. The full variable domain, in which reference TRBV19 and TRBJ1-3 provide the parts outside the CDR3, is DGGITQSPKYLFRKEGQNVTLSCEQNLNHDAMYWYRQDPGQGLRLIYYSQIVNDFQKGDIAEGYSVSREKKESFPLTVTSAQKNPTAFYLCASSTGTAILSGNTIYFGEGSWLTVV.

A remark on this clone: A junction boundary mismatches the germline segment, possibly from a read error. The chain links TRBV14 to TRBJ2-2; 15 bases map to TRBD2. Germline V CDR1 and CDR2: SGHDN, FVKESK. The CDR3 runs 17 residues. The CDR3 DNA is TGTGCCAGCAGCCCCGGACTAGCGGGGGGGAACACTGGGGAGCTGTTTTTT. It specifies CASSPGLAGGNTGELFF. The complete variable domain, with remaining parts taken from reference TRBV14 and TRBJ2-2, reads EAGVTQFPSHSVIEKGQTVTLRCDPISGHDNLYWYRRVMGKEIKFLLHFVKESKQDESGMPNNRFLAERTGGTYSTLKVQPAELEDSGVYFCASSPGLAGGNTGELFFGEGSRLTVL.

This clone was observed a single time. The gene calls are TRBV6-2 or TRBV6-3 and TRBJ1-1; TRBD1 is a possible D gene (5 bases). Germline assignment: CDR1 MNHEY and CDR2 SVGEGT. Trimming cost V 5 bases and J 5 bases, with 9 bases left between them. This CDR3 region has 12 residues. In nucleotides, the CDR3 is TGTGCCAGCAGTAAGGAGGGGACTGAAGCTTTCTTT. Translation: CASSKEGTEAFF.

The chain combines TRBV29-1 with TRBJ2-7, with 10 bases lining up with TRBD1. Germline assignment: CDR1 SQVTM and CDR2 ANQGSEA. The CDR3 totals 15 residues. The V gene end was trimmed by 0 bases and the J gene end by 9 bases; junction bases not matched to a gene: 11. The DNA for the CDR3 is TGCAGCGTTGAAGACCGTCCGGGACAGGGGCATGGGCAGTACTTC. Its protein is CSVEDRPGQGHGQYF.

The V gene is TRBV19, the J gene TRBJ2-1; 11 nucleotides agree with TRBD2. The CDR3 runs 14 residues. Germline assignment: CDR1 LNHDA and CDR2 SQIVND (reference sequence). Trimming removed 5 bases from V and 10 bases from J; junction bases left unmatched: 7. The CDR3 nucleotides are TGTGCCAGTAGTCTCGGGACTAGCGGTACCGAGCAGTTCTTC. Translation: CASSLGTSGTEQFF. Based on the CDR3 plus reference TRBV19 and TRBJ2-1, the full variable domain is DGGITQSPKYLFRKEGQNVTLSCEQNLNHDAMYWYRQDPGQGLRLIYYSQIVNDFQKGDIAEGYSVSREKKESFPLTVTSAQKNPTAFYLCASSLGTSGTEQFFGPGTRLTVL.

V gene TRBV7-9 combines with J gene TRBJ1-2, with 8 bases fitting TRBD1. The CDR3 runs 12 residues. Per germline, CDR1 SEHNR and CDR2 FQNEAQ (reference sequence). V trimming: 5 bases; J trimming: 7 bases; junction bases outside the gene matches: 3. The CDR3 region has the DNA TGTGCCAGCAGCCAGGGACAGGTTGGCTACACCTTC. This codes for CASSQGQVGYTF.

This clone was seen only once. The gene calls are TRBV19 and TRBJ1-1; 11 bases match TRBD1. The CDR3 has 15 amino acids. CDR1 and CDR2 from the germline V gene are LNHDA and SQIVND (reference sequence). With V trimmed by 5 bases and J by 5 bases, 7 bases remained unmatched. CDR3 DNA: TGTGCCAGTAGTTCCCAGGACAGGGGGCTTACTGAAGCTTTCTTT. The encoded protein is CASSSQDRGLTEAFF. The variable domain in full, completed from reference TRBV19 and TRBJ1-1, reads DGGITQSPKYLFRKEGQNVTLSCEQNLNHDAMYWYRQDPGQGLRLIYYSQIVNDFQKGDIAEGYSVSREKKESFPLTVTSAQKNPTAFYLCASSSQDRGLTEAFFGQGTRLTVV.

A single count supports this clone. The chain carries TRBV3-1 (or the pseudogene TRBV3-2) and TRBJ2-3; 11 bases agree with TRBD2. V lost 4 bases and J lost 8; bases outside the gene matches: 8. The germline V gene encodes CDR1 LGHDT and CDR2 YNNKEL (reference sequence). CDR3 length: 15 residues. The DNA of the CDR3 is TGTGCCAGCAGCCTCGGGACTAGCGGTACGGGTACGCAGTATTTT. It is translated as CASSLGTSGTGTQYF.

For the CDR3, the DNA is TGCGCCAGCAGTGGACAGCGGGGCGTGAATGAGCAGTTCTTC. This gives the protein CASSGQRGVNEQFF. The genes are TRBV10-1 and TRBJ2-1; 7 bases are a match to TRBD2. Germline lookup yields CDR1 WNHNN and CDR2 SYGVQD (reference sequence). V dropped 4 bases and J dropped 7; count of bases not matched to a gene: 7. The CDR3 extends over 14 amino acids.

V is TRBV6-2 or TRBV6-3 and J is TRBJ1-1; D gene unclear. Germline lookup yields CDR1 MNHEY and CDR2 SVGEGT. Trimming left V 7 bases short and J 5 bases short, with 17 bases between. This CDR3 has 14 residues. DNA of the CDR3: TGTGCCAGCACCCCAAGGCAGGTCGATACTGAAGCTTTCTTT. Translation gives CASTPRQVDTEAFF.

The genes are TRBV4-1 and TRBJ1-4; the D is unclear. V gave up 2 bases and J gave up 5 bases, with 9 bases separating them. The CDR3 spans 14 residues. The germline V gene has CDR1 MGHRA and CDR2 YSYEKL. The CDR3 sequence is CASSQSVSNEKLFF. The CDR3 bases are TGCGCCAGCAGCCAATCAGTCTCGAATGAAAAACTGTTTTTT.

V usage is TRBV6-5 and J usage is TRBJ2-4, with TRBD2 matching over 8 bases. V trimming: 5 bases; J trimming: 0 bases; junction bases outside the gene matches: 3. Germline CDR1 MNHEY, CDR2 SVGAGI. The CDR3 loop spans 15 amino acids. CDR3 region: CASSREGVAKNIQYF. The CDR3 region has the DNA TGTGCCAGCAGTCGGGAGGGCGTAGCCAAAAACATTCAGTACTTC.

The rearrangement uses TRBV4-3 and TRBJ1-4; possible D gene TRBD1, 5 bases. CDR3 size: 17 residues. Looked up from germline, CDR1 is LGHNA and CDR2 is YSLEER. V dropped 3 bases and J dropped 3 bases, with 17 bases sitting between them. CDR3 sequence reads: CASSHKEQARSNEKLFF. The CDR3, as DNA: TGCGCCAGCAGCCACAAGGAACAGGCGAGGTCTAATGAAAAACTGTTTTTT.

The chain recombines TRBV12-5 with TRBJ1-2, with TRBD1 matching over 9 bases. The V gene end was trimmed by 4 bases and the J gene end by 3 bases; junction bases not matched to a gene: 9. Germline V gives CDR1 LGHNT, CDR2 FRNRAP. CDR3 length equals 16 residues. The DNA for the CDR3 is TGTGCTAGTGGTTCAAGACAGGGGGGGAAGGACTATGGCTACACCTTC. Translation gives CASGSRQGGKDYGYTF.

The chain is built from TRBV6-2 or TRBV6-3 and TRBJ2-3; the D gene is possibly TRBD2 (6 bases). V was shortened by 0 bases and J by 6 bases, with 16 bases between the two germline ends. The CDR3 length is 16 residues. Germline V CDR1 and CDR2: MNHEY, SVGEGT. The CDR3 sequence is CASSYSGTHLGDTQYF. For the CDR3, the DNA is TGTGCCAGCAGTTACTCTGGGACTCACCTTGGGGATACGCAGTATTTT.

This rearrangement joins TRBV30 to TRBJ1-2; 8 positions agree with TRBD1. Trimming took 5 bases from V and 0 from J; bases not matched to a gene: 8. The CDR3 is 15 amino acids. The germline gives CDR1 GTSNPN, CDR2 SVGIG (reference sequence). The CDR3 here is CAWGQGAWANYGYTF. CDR3 sequence (DNA): TGTGCCTGGGGCCAGGGGGCCTGGGCTAACTATGGCTACACCTTC.

The chain has TRBV6-6 and TRBJ1-5; unclear D gene. Trimming removed 4 bases at V and 0 bases at J, with 10 bases between. The CDR3 covers 15 residues. CDR1 is MNHNY and CDR2 is SVGAGI in the germline V gene (reference sequence). CDR3 amino acids: CASSLGIPSNQPQHF. CDR3 coding DNA: TGTGCCAGCAGTTTGGGCATCCCTAGCAATCAGCCCCAGCATTTT.

The chain recombines TRBV27 with TRBJ2-1; no firm D call. Trimming pared 5 bases from V and 3 bases from J, leaving 14 bases between. Looked up from germline, CDR1 is MNHEY and CDR2 is SMNVEV (reference sequence). The CDR3 runs 15 residues. The CDR3 protein is CASSLGTLYYNEQFF. In nucleotides, the CDR3 is TGTGCCAGCAGTCTCGGTACACTATACTACAATGAGCAGTTCTTC.

Only a few counts were recorded for this clone. V gene TRBV2 combines with J gene TRBJ2-1; TRBD2 is a possible D gene (7 bases). Deletions cut 5 bases from V and 8 bases from J, with 22 bases between. The CDR3 is 16 amino acids. Looked up from germline, CDR1 is SNHLY and CDR2 is FYNNEI. The CDR3 is CASSPAGAGDFDEQFF. The DNA of the CDR3 is TGTGCCAGCAGTCCCGCGGGGGCGGGAGACTTCGATGAGCAGTTCTTC.

The V call is TRBV6-5, the J call TRBJ1-5; D is undetermined. From germline, CDR1 is MNHEY and CDR2 SVGAGI. The CDR3 is 13 residues long. Trimming stripped 6 bases from V and 3 bases from J, with 9 bases between. Here the CDR3 DNA reads TGTGCCAGCAGCGGGAGATCCAATCAGCCCCAGCATTTT. Encoded protein: CASSGRSNQPQHF.

The chain recombines TRBV3-1 (or the pseudogene TRBV3-2) with TRBJ2-1, with D uncertain. Trimming stripped 2 bases from V and 6 bases from J, with 8 bases between. Per germline, CDR1 LGHDT and CDR2 YNNKEL (reference sequence). CDR3 length equals 13 residues. CDR3 sequence reads: CASSQRAPNEQFF. DNA for the CDR3: TGTGCCAGCAGCCAAAGAGCTCCCAATGAGCAGTTCTTC.

CDR3 bases: TGTGCCAGCAGTGAAGGGCAGGGCGGCTACGAGCAGTACGTC. Translated, it gives CASSEGQGGYEQYV. The chain couples TRBV6-1 to TRBJ2-7, with D perhaps TRBD1 (5 bases). The CDR3 has 14 amino acids. V lost 1 base and J 3 bases, leaving 10 bases between the germline ends. Looked up from germline, CDR1 is MNHNS and CDR2 is SASEGT.

The chain has TRBV7-2 and TRBJ2-7, with unresolved D. Germline lookup yields CDR1 SGHTA and CDR2 FQGNSA. V gave up 1 base and J gave up 2 bases, with 15 bases separating them. CDR3 length: 16 amino acids. The CDR3 bases are TGTGCCAGCAGCTTAGATGGCAATACGAACACCTACGAGCAGTACGTC. Encoded protein: CASSLDGNTNTYEQYV.

The chain joins TRBV5-1 to TRBJ2-3; a weak D match, TRBD2 (5 bases). This CDR3 is 15 amino acids long. V lost 0 bases, J lost 0 bases, and 8 bases lay in between. CDR1 and CDR2 (germline): SGHRS, YFSETQ. For the CDR3, the DNA is TGCGCCAGCAGCTTGGATGGAGGAAGCACAGATACGCAGTATTTT. As protein: CASSLDGGSTDTQYF.

This clone was seen once. J is TRBJ2-1 and V is TRBV7-9; tentatively, D is TRBD2 (5 bases). CDR1 and CDR2 from the germline V gene are SEHNR and FQNEAQ (reference sequence). This CDR3 has 16 residues. V lost 6 bases and J lost 4, with 19 bases in between. The CDR3 sequence is CASRPTLPRTYNEQFF. Written as DNA, the CDR3 is TGTGCCAGCAGACCGACCTTGCCGAGGACTTACAATGAGCAGTTCTTC.